Following are 9 T cell receptor beta chains from one sample sequenced in a study of cytomegalovirus exposure and HLA in healthy donors. The PCR employed 60 Vbeta primers together with 13 Jbeta primers. Produced via immunoSEQ multiplex PCR; TCRdb's table is partial and in-frame only. In the table there are about 130,000 clones, 8% to 9.5% of which are singletons. Input material: PBMCs. The receptors shown here come from a man between 35 and 55 years old in good health and CMV-seronegative.

The table lists this clone with a few counts. V and J are TRBV27 and TRBJ1-6; 8 nucleotides line up with TRBD1. J gave up 9 bases and V 4 bases, and 5 bases lay outside the gene matches. In germline, CDR1 is MNHEY, CDR2 SMNVEV (reference sequence). The CDR3 is made up of 14 amino acids. The CDR3 here is CASSSDRVGSPLHF. DNA for the CDR3: TGTGCCAGCAGTTCGGACAGGGTGGGTTCACCCCTCCACTTT.

The V call is TRBV6-1, the J call TRBJ2-1, with D hard to call. The ends were cut back, 5 bases at V and 2 bases at J, with 4 bases in the middle. The germline V gene has CDR1 MNHNS and CDR2 SASEGT. This CDR3 comprises 12 residues. CDR3 loop: CASSRAYNEQFF. The CDR3 DNA reads as TGTGCCAGCAGTCGGGCCTACAATGAGCAGTTCTTC.

V and J are TRBV29-1 and TRBJ1-2; 9 positions agree with TRBD1. Germline trimming cut 7 bases from V and 8 bases from J; bases unmatched to any gene: 8. This CDR3 region has 12 residues. CDR1 is SQVTM, CDR2 ANQGSEA, per germline. The CDR3 region has the DNA TGCAGCGGTGGGACAGGGCTAACGGGCTACACCTTC. It yields the protein CSGGTGLTGYTF.

The V gene is TRBV28, the J gene TRBJ1-5; D remains unclear. Germline CDR1 and CDR2: MDHEN and SYDVKM. The CDR3 is made up of 12 amino acids. V shed 2 bases and J shed 5 bases, with 4 bases lying between them. The chain's CDR3 is CASSLVDQPQHF. As DNA, the CDR3 is TGTGCCAGCAGTTTAGTAGATCAGCCCCAGCATTTT.

This clone was seen a handful of times. The chain joins TRBV9 to TRBJ2-1; the match to TRBD1 covers 10 bases. The trim removed 3 bases at V and 7 bases at J, leaving 10 bases unmatched. Germline loops: CDR1 SGDLS, CDR2 YYNGEE. CDR3 length equals 16 residues. CDR3 nucleotide sequence: TGTGCCAGCAGCGAGAGGGGACAGGGGTACGTTAATGAGCAGTTCTTC. Translation: CASSERGQGYVNEQFF.

The rearrangement joins TRBV27 to TRBJ2-5, with a possible D match to TRBD2 (5 bases). Between the trimmed V and J ends, which lost 3 bases and 7 bases, there was a span of 24 bases. This CDR3 is 17 amino acids long. Germline lookup yields CDR1 MNHEY and CDR2 SMNVEV (reference sequence). The CDR3 region is CASSFQRERSVVGTQYF. For the CDR3, the DNA is TGTGCCAGCAGTTTCCAGAGGGAGCGATCGGTTGTAGGGACCCAGTACTTC.

The V and J genes are TRBV5-1 and TRBJ1-1, with D maybe TRBD1 (5 bases). The CDR3 is 13 amino acids. Germline loops: CDR1 SGHRS, CDR2 YFSETQ. The V end lost 4 bases, the J end lost 5 bases, and 12 bases lay between the germline ends. The CDR3 spells CASSPGGGTEAFF. CDR3 DNA sequence: TGCGCCAGCAGCCCGGGGGGTGGGACTGAAGCTTTCTTT.

This chain joins TRBV28 and TRBJ2-2; 14 nucleotides line up with TRBD2. Germline assignment: CDR1 MDHEN and CDR2 SYDVKM. The CDR3 totals 18 residues. V lost 2 bases and J lost 1; bases outside the gene matches: 3. The CDR3 DNA reads as TGTGCCAGCAGTTTAGGACTAGCGGGGGGATGGAACACCGGGGAGCTGTTTTTT. It translates to CASSLGLAGGWNTGELFF.

The rearrangement uses TRBV15 and TRBJ2-7; TRBD2 agrees at 10 bases. CDR3 length: 18 residues. Losses at the gene ends were 0 bases for V and 0 bases for J; bases not matched to a gene: 8. Looked up from germline, CDR1 is LNHNV and CDR2 is YYDKDF (reference sequence). In DNA form, the CDR3 reads TGTGCCACCAGCAGAGATAGGCTAGCGGGGGCCTCCTCCTACGAGCAGTACTTC. Amino acids: CATSRDRLAGASSYEQYF. The full variable domain, rest sourced from reference TRBV15 and TRBJ2-7, is DAMVIQNPRYQVTQFGKPVTLSCSQTLNHNVMYWYQQKSSQAPKLLFHYYDKDFNNEADTPDNFQSRRPNTSFCFLDIRSPGLGDTAMYLCATSRDRLAGASSYEQYFGPGTRLTVT.